This TCR beta chain was documented in a study of blood T cell repertoires in COVID-19. Data came from immunoSEQ multiplex PCR; TCRdb stores just in-frame clones and leaves some out. The table has about 430,000 clones, 70% to 90% seen once. Individuals aged about 18 to 100 years were recruited from roughly 23 US areas. Trimming pared 1 base from V and 5 bases from J, leaving 12 bases between. The CDR3 covers 15 residues. The V gene's germline CDR1 is LGHNA and CDR2 YNFKEQ. V is TRBV4-2 and J is TRBJ2-1; D call uncertain. The source is a woman in her 30s with acute COVID-19. Material: PBMCs or T cells enriched from blood (not recorded which). The CDR3 loop is CASSQGKTNNNEQFF. The CDR3 bases are TGTGCCAGCAGCCAAGGGAAAACTAACAACAATGAGCAGTTCTTC.